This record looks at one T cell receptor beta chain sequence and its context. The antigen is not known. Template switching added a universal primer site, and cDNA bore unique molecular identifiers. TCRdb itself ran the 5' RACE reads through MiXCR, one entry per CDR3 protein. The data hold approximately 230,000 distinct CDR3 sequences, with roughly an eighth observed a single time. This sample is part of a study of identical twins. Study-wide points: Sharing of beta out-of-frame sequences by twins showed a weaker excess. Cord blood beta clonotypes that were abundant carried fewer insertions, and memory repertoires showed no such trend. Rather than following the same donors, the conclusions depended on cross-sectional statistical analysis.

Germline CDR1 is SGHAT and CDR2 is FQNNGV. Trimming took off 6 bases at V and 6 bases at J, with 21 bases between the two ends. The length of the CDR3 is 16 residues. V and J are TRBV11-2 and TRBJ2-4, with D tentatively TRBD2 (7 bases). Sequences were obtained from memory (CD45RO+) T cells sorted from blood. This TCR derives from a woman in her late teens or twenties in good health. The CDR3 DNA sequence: TGTGCCAGCAGTTTGGGGAGGGGGGAGAAGGGAAACATTCAGTACTTC. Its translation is CASSLGRGEKGNIQYF.